This TCR beta chain originates from a study of T cell responses to AZD1222 COVID-19 vaccine. Overall study findings and caveats: Spike-wide vaccine-associated CD4 TCRs dominated at 160-218 and 743-854. At baseline, just 6 or 7 AZD1222 recipients tested seropositive. Targets within unmutated variant regions were reportedly found for nearly half of spike-specific TCRs.

Here immunoSEQ multiplex PCR was the method, and the copy in TCRdb shows in-frame clones only, minus some. Seen here are 200,000 to 300,000 clones, approximately 93% observed once, and the top ten hold less than 0.6%. On this clone itself: Its target is not known.

The source is an adult in good health. The specimen was peripheral blood, collected on day 0 of AZD1222 vaccination.

The CDR3 DNA follows: TGTGCCACCAGCAGACCGACCGGGCGGCAGGGGGCGCCCCACAATGAGCAGTTCTTC. Translating it yields CATSRPTGRQGAPHNEQFF. This chain connects TRBV15 to TRBJ2-1; 8 bases align to TRBD1. Germline V gives CDR1 LNHNV, CDR2 YYDKDF (reference sequence). The CDR3 has 19 residues. The ends lost 2 bases at V and 5 bases at J; junction bases unmatched: 17. The variable domain in full, completed from reference TRBV15 and TRBJ2-1, reads DAMVIQNPRYQVTQFGKPVTLSCSQTLNHNVMYWYQQKSSQAPKLLFHYYDKDFNNEADTPDNFQSRRPNTSFCFLDIRSPGLGDTAMYLCATSRPTGRQGAPHNEQFFGPGTRLTVL.